Following are 28 T cell receptor beta chains from one sample sequenced in a study of T cell responses to AZD1222 COVID-19 vaccine. Data came from immunoSEQ multiplex PCR; TCRdb stores just in-frame clones and leaves some out. The table has around 120,000 clones, around 82% seen once. Sequences were derived from peripheral blood, sampled on day 0 of AZD1222 vaccination. These TCRs come from an adult in good health.

The V and J genes are TRBV6-5 and TRBJ1-1; 8 nucleotides match TRBD1. Losses at the gene ends were 2 bases for V and 3 bases for J; bases not matched to a gene: 5. CDR3 length: 15 residues. Germline assignment: CDR1 MNHEY and CDR2 SVGAGI. The CDR3 sequence is CASSYPGGRDTEAFF. Written as DNA, the CDR3 is TGTGCCAGCAGTTACCCAGGGGGCCGAGACACTGAAGCTTTCTTT.

V is TRBV15 and J is TRBJ1-2; D not resolved. Germline CDR1 is LNHNV and CDR2 is YYDKDF (reference sequence). Trimming shortened V by 0 bases and J by 4 bases, and 15 bases separated the two germline ends. This CDR3 region has 16 residues. CDR3 loop: CATSRDKREVAYGYTF. The CDR3 DNA is TGTGCCACCAGCAGAGATAAAAGGGAGGTGGCCTATGGCTACACCTTC.

This clone was seen a few times. V is TRBV5-1 and J is TRBJ2-3; 8 bases match TRBD1. The V and J ends lost 0 bases and 0 bases, in that order; junction bases with no gene match: 6. Germline CDR1 is SGHRS and CDR2 is YFSETQ. This CDR3 has 17 amino acids. The CDR3 coding sequence is TGCGCCAGCAGCTTGGACTCGAACAGGGGGAGCACAGATACGCAGTATTTT. This gives the protein CASSLDSNRGSTDTQYF.

The rearrangement links TRBV6-2 or TRBV6-3 to TRBJ1-4, with 7 bases aligning to TRBD1. The CDR3 loop spans 17 amino acids. From germline, CDR1 is MNHEY and CDR2 SVGEGT. The V and J ends lost 5 bases and 7 bases, in that order; junction bases with no gene match: 16. CDR3 sequence reads: CASSMGRSTGLGEKLFF. The CDR3 bases are TGTGCCAGCAGTATGGGGAGATCGACAGGGCTGGGTGAAAAACTGTTTTTT.

This sequence joins TRBV6-5 and TRBJ2-1; a possible D gene is TRBD1 (6 bases). In germline, CDR1 is MNHEY, CDR2 SVGAGI. Trimming pared 6 bases from V and 4 bases from J, leaving 13 bases between. This CDR3 spans 14 amino acids. In DNA, the CDR3 is TGTGCCAGCAGACCCGGACAGCCATACAATGAGCAGTTCTTC. It encodes CASRPGQPYNEQFF.

This chain's CDR3 is CASSLLSTGDSPLHF. The DNA for the CDR3 is TGTGCCAGCAGCTTATTAAGTACAGGGGACTCACCCCTCCACTTT. The chain uses TRBV7-2 and TRBJ1-6; the match to TRBD1 covers 7 bases. Germline loops: CDR1 SGHTA, CDR2 FQGNSA. CDR3 length equals 15 residues. The V gene end was trimmed by 2 bases and the J gene end by 10 bases; junction bases not matched to a gene: 8.

The table lists this clone with a count of one. The J gene is TRBJ1-6, the V gene TRBV19, with a possible D match to TRBD1 (6 bases). The CDR3 runs to 17 residues. CDR1 is LNHDA, CDR2 SQIVND, per germline (reference sequence). Trimming cost V 5 bases and J 4 bases, with 18 bases left between them. CDR3 in amino acids: CASSPGRGASYNSPLHF. CDR3 in DNA: TGTGCCAGTAGTCCCGGTCGGGGGGCCTCTTATAATTCACCCCTCCACTTT.

This sequence joins TRBV4-2 and TRBJ1-2; tentative D call: TRBD1 (5 bases). The germline gives CDR1 LGHNA, CDR2 YNFKEQ. The CDR3 has 13 amino acids. The V and J ends lost 4 bases and 7 bases respectively, with 13 bases between them. CDR3 in amino acids: CASSPSGLGGYTF. DNA of the CDR3: TGTGCCAGCAGCCCCTCAGGGTTGGGTGGCTACACCTTC.

The J gene is TRBJ1-5, the V gene TRBV30, with D possibly matching TRBD1 (6 bases). V was cut by 0 bases and J by 7 bases, with 10 bases left in between. Germline V gene sequence: CDR1 GTSNPN, CDR2 SVGIG (reference sequence). The CDR3 extends over 13 amino acids. The CDR3 DNA reads TGTGCCTGGAGTGTTGCAGGGGAACAGCCCCAGCATTTT. As protein: CAWSVAGEQPQHF.

This chain joins TRBV11-3 and TRBJ1-2; perhaps TRBD1 as D (5 bases). V was pared by 3 bases and J by 3 bases, with 8 bases between. This CDR3 region has 13 residues. Germline V lookup: CDR1 SGHNT, CDR2 YENEEA. Here the CDR3 reads CASSLGQYYGYTF. Here the CDR3 DNA reads TGTGCCAGCAGCTTGGGGCAGTACTATGGCTACACCTTC.

The chain is built from TRBV3-1 (or the pseudogene TRBV3-2) and TRBJ2-7, with D maybe TRBD2 (6 bases). The CDR3 covers 17 residues. V was cut by 1 base and J by 2 bases, with 18 bases left in between. The germline V gene encodes CDR1 LGHDT and CDR2 YNNKEL (reference sequence). CDR3 sequence: CASSQGEGRGRAYEQYF. CDR3 sequence (DNA): TGTGCCAGCAGCCAAGGAGAGGGTCGGGGGAGAGCCTACGAGCAGTACTTC.

This clone was counted only a few times. This chain connects TRBV13 to TRBJ1-2; 9 nucleotides line up with TRBD1. From germline, CDR1 is PRHDT and CDR2 FYEKMQ (reference sequence). This CDR3 spans 16 amino acids. Trimming at V came to 5 bases and at J to 5 bases, leaving 12 bases not matched to a gene. The CDR3 protein is CASSDLTGGPEYGYTF. The CDR3 DNA sequence: TGTGCCAGCAGCGACCTCACAGGGGGCCCCGAATATGGCTACACCTTC.

The chain has TRBV3-1 (or the pseudogene TRBV3-2) and TRBJ2-6, with D perhaps TRBD2 (5 bases). Germline assignment: CDR1 LGHDT and CDR2 YNNKEL (reference sequence). The CDR3 length is 13 residues. Trimming cost V 8 bases and J 2 bases, with 7 bases left between them. The CDR3 DNA reads as TGTGCCAGCCGACTACCTGGGGCCAACGTCCTGACTTTC. Residues: CASRLPGANVLTF.

V and J are TRBV19 and TRBJ2-3; D gene uncertain. CDR3 length equals 13 residues. V lost 5 bases and J 2 bases, leaving 8 bases between the germline ends. CDR1 and CDR2 from the germline V gene are LNHDA and SQIVND (reference sequence). The CDR3 coding sequence is TGTGCCAGTAGTTTCGGCCCCACAGATACGCAGTATTTT. This sequence encodes CASSFGPTDTQYF.

The chain links TRBV7-9 to TRBJ2-1; D uncertain. With 1 base removed from V and 6 bases from J, the gap between germline ends came to 4 bases. The CDR3 is 12 residues long. Germline V lookup: CDR1 SEHNR, CDR2 FQNEAQ (reference sequence). Here the CDR3 reads CASSLVVNEQFF. The CDR3 DNA is TGTGCCAGCAGCTTAGTAGTCAATGAGCAGTTCTTC. The whole variable domain, remainder taken from reference TRBV7-9 and TRBJ2-1, is DTGVSQNPRHKITKRGQNVTFRCDPISEHNRLYWYRQTLGQGPEFLTYFQNEAQLEKSRLLSDRFSAERPKGSFSTLEIQRTEQGDSAMYLCASSLVVNEQFFGPGTRLTVL.

This clone has only a few counts. CDR3 in DNA: TGTGCCAGCAGCTTAAGAGGAAAGACCGCGGAGCCCAATGAGCAGTTCTTC. This gives the protein CASSLRGKTAEPNEQFF. The rearrangement links TRBV7-9 to TRBJ2-1, with D hard to call. V gave up 2 bases and J gave up 6 bases, with 20 bases separating them. This CDR3 has 17 residues. In germline, CDR1 is SEHNR, CDR2 FQNEAQ (reference sequence).

The J gene is TRBJ2-7, the V gene TRBV18, with D unclear. Per the germline V gene, CDR1 is KGHSH and CDR2 is LQKENI. V gave up 0 bases and J gave up 2 bases, with 8 bases separating them. The CDR3 has 14 amino acids. The CDR3 coding sequence is TGTGCCAGCTCACCACCCACGATTACCTACGAGCAGTACTTC. Protein product: CASSPPTITYEQYF.

CDR3 amino acids: CASSFTGSSYNEQFF. CDR3 bases: TGTGCCAGCAGCTTCACAGGGAGCTCCTACAATGAGCAGTTCTTC. This chain joins TRBV9 and TRBJ2-1; the D gene is possibly TRBD1 (6 bases). CDR1 is SGDLS and CDR2 is YYNGEE in the germline V gene. V was pared by 4 bases and J by 0 bases, with 11 bases between. This CDR3 region has 15 residues.

V and J are TRBV29-1 and TRBJ2-3; D may be TRBD2 (6 bases). The germline V and J ends were trimmed by 3 bases and 5 bases, with 12 bases remaining between them. CDR1 is SQVTM and CDR2 is ANQGSEA in the germline V gene. The CDR3 is 13 residues long. The DNA of the CDR3 is TGCAGCGTTGATGGAGGGTTCGGAGATACGCAGTATTTT. It translates to CSVDGGFGDTQYF.

The chain recombines TRBV6-5 with TRBJ1-2, with a weak D call TRBD1 (5 bases). Germline CDR1 is MNHEY and CDR2 is SVGAGI. CDR3 length: 14 amino acids. V was trimmed by 2 bases and J by 4 bases, leaving 11 bases between them. CDR3 nucleotides: TGTGCCAGCAGTTACATGGGGCTTAGCTATGGCTACACCTTC. It encodes CASSYMGLSYGYTF.

The rearrangement links TRBV6-5 to TRBJ2-5; D might be TRBD2 (5 bases). The CDR3 is 15 amino acids. The germline V gene has CDR1 MNHEY and CDR2 SVGAGI. The V end was cut by 2 bases, the J end by 3 bases, with 13 bases between. CDR3 sequence reads: CASSYRGSEEETQYF. The CDR3 bases are TGTGCCAGCAGTTACCGCGGGTCAGAAGAAGAGACCCAGTACTTC.

This clone was observed once. The chain carries TRBV28 and TRBJ1-5; 8 nucleotides align to TRBD1. The CDR3 totals 16 residues. After removal of 6 bases from V and 0 bases from J, the junction contained 7 bases not matched to a gene. The V gene's germline CDR1 is MDHEN and CDR2 SYDVKM. CDR3 DNA: TGTGCCAGCAGGATACCTGGGACAGGTAGCAATCAGCCCCAGCATTTT. Translated: CASRIPGTGSNQPQHF. The variable domain in full, completed from reference TRBV28 and TRBJ1-5, reads DVKVTQSSRYLVKRTGEKVFLECVQDMDHENMFWYRQDPGLGLRLIYFSYDVKMKEKGDIPEGYSVSREKKERFSLILESASTNQTSMYLCASRIPGTGSNQPQHFGDGTRLSIL.

V gene TRBV21-1 combines with J gene TRBJ1-1. TRBV21-1 is a pseudogene. The CDR3 covers 16 residues. As DNA, the CDR3 is TGTGCCAGCAGCAAAAGGGGGAGGGGACGGCACACTGAAGCTTTCTTT. The encoded protein is CASSKRGRGRHTEAFF.

This chain's CDR3 is CAPGGVGQYF. CDR3 coding DNA: TGTGCCCCCGGGGGGGTGGGGCAGTACTTC. J is TRBJ2-7 and V is TRBV3-1 (or the pseudogene TRBV3-2); 8 bases are shared with TRBD2. The CDR3 runs 10 residues. Losses at the gene ends were 11 bases for V and 9 bases for J; bases not matched to a gene: 6. CDR1 and CDR2 from the germline V gene are LGHDT and YNNKEL (reference sequence).

The V and J genes are TRBV10-3 and TRBJ1-4; D unresolved. Trimming stripped 2 bases from V and 0 bases from J, with 16 bases between. CDR1 is ENHRY and CDR2 is SYGVKD in the germline V gene. The CDR3 is 18 amino acids. The CDR3 sequence: CAISESILGGATNEKLFF. DNA of the CDR3: TGTGCCATCAGTGAGAGTATTTTGGGAGGCGCAACTAATGAAAAACTGTTTTTT.

This clone was counted a single time. V usage is TRBV3-1 (or the pseudogene TRBV3-2) and J usage is TRBJ2-1, with 7 bases fitting TRBD2. Germline V gene data show CDR1 as LGHDT and CDR2 as YNNKEL (reference sequence). The CDR3 length is 13 residues. J gave up 6 bases and V 6 bases, and 5 bases lay outside the gene matches. As DNA, the CDR3 is TGTGCCAGCAGGCCAGCGGGGCTCAATGAGCAGTTCTTC. Amino acid sequence: CASRPAGLNEQFF.

The chain uses TRBV21-1 and TRBJ1-2. TRBV21-1 is assigned pseudogene status. The CDR3 consists of 14 residues. CDR3 nucleotide sequence: TGTGCCAGCAGCAAAGTTCACAGACTCTATGGCTACACCTTC. This encodes CASSKVHRLYGYTF.

This chain connects TRBV24-1 to TRBJ2-5; 10 bases map to TRBD2. This CDR3 is built from 13 residues. The junction had 0 bases not matched to a gene; V was cut back by 7 bases and J by 2 bases. Germline assignment: CDR1 KGHDR and CDR2 SFDVKD. The CDR3 bases are TGTGCCACCAGAGCGGGGGGGCAAGAGACCCAGTACTTC. It encodes CATRAGGQETQYF.